Included here is one T cell receptor beta chain sequence, with context. The CDR3 covers 15 residues. The V gene's germline CDR1 is MNHEY and CDR2 SVGEGT. Unmatched junction bases numbered 11, after V lost 6 bases and J lost 5 bases. Original data processing: Amplification with reference gene primers provided the estimates of nucleated cell counts. The data were produced by immunoSEQ multiplex PCR, yet TCRdb's version contains in-frame clones alone and is incomplete. That table furnishes V, J and clone size, whereas the DNA furnished D and trimming. The sample has 16,000 or so clones; about 85% are singletons. This record belongs to a study of blood T cell repertoires in COVID-19. Study details: Nucleic acid was either cDNA or gDNA, and it came from T cells, B-cell-depleted T cells, or PBMCs.

This chain joins TRBV6-2 or TRBV6-3 and TRBJ2-3; 7 positions agree with TRBD2. This clonotype was obtained from a human donor in a cohort sampled during active COVID-19. The specimen sequenced was peripheral blood. CDR3 in amino acids: CASSPGTKRGDTQYF. DNA of the CDR3: TGTGCCAGCAGCCCCGGGACTAAGAGGGGAGATACGCAGTATTTT.